Presented here are 18 T cell receptor beta chains from one specimen sequenced in a study of T cell repertoires in cytomegalovirus infection. TCRdb fed the reads into MiXCR, producing one record per CDR3 protein. The top ten clones hold around 2.5% of a sample with some 300,000 distinct CDR3 sequences, roughly a tenth of them seen once. The source material was PBMCs. The receptors here all came from a human donor in good health (CMV status not recorded). Some clones in this sample may be carry-over from other donors' samples.

Ten or more counts support this clonotype. The genes are TRBV5-8 and TRBJ2-5; perhaps TRBD2 as D (5 bases). V lost 3 bases to trimming and J lost 2 bases, with 11 bases between them. This CDR3 comprises 14 residues. Germline CDR1 reads SGHTS; CDR2 reads YDEGEE. The DNA for the CDR3 is TGTGCCAGCAGCTGGGAGACACGTCAAGAGACCCAGTACTTC. Protein sequence: CASSWETRQETQYF.

The chain recombines TRBV12-3 or TRBV12-4 with TRBJ1-5; TRBD1 matches 7 bases. V was pared by 3 bases and J by 0 bases, with 5 bases of the junction left unmatched. The CDR3 loop spans 16 amino acids. The CDR3 reads CASSLFDRDSNQPQHF. The CDR3 bases are TGTGCCAGCAGTTTGTTCGACAGGGATAGCAATCAGCCCCAGCATTTT.

The chain has TRBV28 and TRBJ2-1, with a weak D call TRBD2 (7 bases). V lost 3 bases, J lost 4 bases, and 19 bases lay in between. Germline assignment: CDR1 MDHEN and CDR2 SYDVKM. This CDR3 is built from 17 residues. The CDR3 here is CASSFQRRGGGYNEQFF. The CDR3, as DNA: TGTGCCAGCAGTTTCCAGAGGAGGGGGGGCGGTTACAATGAGCAGTTCTTC.

This clonotype was detected ten times or more. The CDR3 region is CSARGRAGASPGELFF. CDR3 coding DNA: TGCAGTGCTAGAGGACGAGCGGGGGCTTCTCCCGGGGAGCTGTTTTTT. The V and J genes are TRBV20-1 and TRBJ2-2; 8 bases agree with TRBD2. The V segment lost 1 base and the J segment 6 bases; nucleotides outside the gene matches: 10. The CDR3 spans 16 residues. The germline CDR1 and CDR2 sequences are DFQATT and SNEGSKA (reference sequence).

At least ten counts were recorded for this clonotype. The rearrangement links TRBV24-1 to TRBJ2-7, with 10 bases matching TRBD1. This CDR3 has 17 residues. Germline lookup yields CDR1 KGHDR and CDR2 SFDVKD. Trimming took 5 bases from V and 1 from J; bases not matched to a gene: 10. CDR3 loop: CATSARPPDRGSYEQYV. Here the CDR3 DNA reads TGTGCCACCAGTGCCCGGCCGCCGGACAGGGGGTCCTACGAGCAGTACGTC.

This clonotype was observed at least ten times. V gene TRBV7-2 combines with J gene TRBJ1-2; TRBD1 is a possible D gene (5 bases). This CDR3 is 13 amino acids long. Trimming took off 5 bases at V and 8 bases at J, with 15 bases between the two ends. The germline V gene encodes CDR1 SGHTA and CDR2 FQGNSA. CDR3 DNA sequence: TGTGCCAGCAGCCAAGGGATGGGGCGGGGCTACACCTTC. Translation gives CASSQGMGRGYTF.

This clonotype occurred many times. The gene calls are TRBV18 and TRBJ2-5; D tentatively reads TRBD1 or TRBD2 (5 bases each). The CDR3 is 14 residues long. The germline V and J ends were trimmed by 1 base and 4 bases, with 10 bases remaining between them. Germline values: CDR1 KGHSH, CDR2 LQKENI. The DNA for the CDR3 is TGTGCCAGCTCACCACGGGACCGTACAGAGACCCAGTACTTC. It is translated as CASSPRDRTETQYF.

This clonotype was counted only a few times. This sequence joins TRBV23-1 and TRBJ2-5; D remains ambiguous. TRBV23-1 is known as an ORF, though its function is uncertain. The CDR3 is 13 amino acids. Trimming removed 0 bases at V and 13 bases at J, with 15 bases between. The CDR3 reads CASSQSAIPALYF. In DNA form, the CDR3 reads TGCGCCAGCAGTCAATCCGCAATCCCCGCCTTGTACTTC.

This clonotype was seen ten or more times. The chain has TRBV28 and TRBJ1-2, with 11 nucleotides matching TRBD1. J lost 3 bases, V lost 7 bases, and 13 bases had no gene match. Germline CDR1 reads MDHEN; CDR2 reads SYDVKM. The CDR3 is 17 residues long. This chain's CDR3 is CASTGTGGTVAHYGYTF. The CDR3 coding sequence is TGTGCCAGCACCGGGACAGGGGGTACAGTGGCACACTATGGCTACACCTTC.

This clonotype was detected many times. The chain carries TRBV7-2 and TRBJ1-1, with D possibly TRBD1 on 6 matching bases. Deletions cut 4 bases from V and 8 bases from J, with 17 bases between. The CDR3 spans 14 residues. Per the germline V gene, CDR1 is SGHTA and CDR2 is FQGNSA. The CDR3 protein is CASSSGADRIEAFF. DNA of the CDR3: TGTGCCAGCAGCTCGGGTGCGGACAGAATAGAAGCTTTCTTT.

This clonotype has at least ten counts. The rearrangement joins TRBV6-5 to TRBJ2-3; D remains ambiguous. Trimming stripped 0 bases from V and 4 bases from J, with 2 bases between. The germline gives CDR1 MNHEY, CDR2 SVGAGI. The CDR3 is 12 residues long. The CDR3 protein is CASSYSPDTQYF. The CDR3 coding sequence is TGTGCCAGCAGTTACTCTCCAGATACGCAGTATTTT.

This chain uses TRBV12-3 or TRBV12-4 with TRBJ1-2, with 7 bases aligning to TRBD1. V dropped 5 bases and J dropped 7; count of bases not matched to a gene: 10. The CDR3 has 14 amino acids. CDR3: CASSPPTGLVGYTF. CDR3 bases: TGTGCCAGCAGTCCCCCGACAGGGTTGGTTGGCTACACCTTC.

This clonotype was counted ten times or more. The chain combines TRBV7-9 with TRBJ2-7; 8 nucleotides line up with TRBD2. V lost 0 bases, J lost 2 bases, and 0 bases stayed unmatched. The CDR3 sequence is 14 residues long. Germline CDR1 reads SEHNR; CDR2 reads FQNEAQ (reference sequence). This CDR3 is CASSLAAGAYEQYV. CDR3 nucleotide sequence: TGTGCCAGCAGCTTAGCAGCGGGGGCCTACGAGCAGTACGTC.

This clonotype was detected ten times or more. The chain is built from TRBV2 and TRBJ2-7; D ambiguous. Trimming stripped 3 bases from V and 3 bases from J, with 12 bases between. Germline V gene sequence: CDR1 SNHLY, CDR2 FYNNEI. The CDR3 contains 14 residues. This CDR3 is CASSEEGMVYEQYF. The CDR3 bases are TGTGCCAGCAGTGAGGAAGGCATGGTCTACGAGCAGTACTTC.

This chain uses TRBV20-1 with TRBJ1-1; D not certain. V was shortened by 3 bases and J by 0 bases, with 20 bases between the two germline ends. Germline CDR1 DFQATT, CDR2 SNEGSKA (reference sequence). There are 17 residues in the CDR3. CDR3 loop: CSARDQRTWGMNTEAFF. The CDR3 region has the DNA TGCAGTGCTAGGGACCAAAGGACCTGGGGTATGAACACTGAAGCTTTCTTT.

In this sample, this clonotype turned up a few times. The rearrangement uses TRBV7-3 and TRBJ2-5, with TRBD2 matching 12 bases. Trimming took 5 bases from V and 5 from J; bases not matched to a gene: 6. This CDR3 has 15 amino acids. Germline assignment: CDR1 SGHTA and CDR2 FQGTGA. The CDR3 sequence is CASSPSGGASETQYF. The CDR3 DNA is TGTGCCAGCAGCCCTAGCGGGGGGGCCTCGGAGACCCAGTACTTC.

V and J are TRBV7-4 and TRBJ2-3; no clear D. The CDR3 is made up of 19 amino acids. V lost 5 bases to trimming and J lost 1 base, with 25 bases between them. Germline V gene lookup returns CDR1 SGHVT and CDR2 SQSDAQ. As DNA, the CDR3 is TGTGCCAGCAGCGACTTTGGGCCAGCTCCAGAAGAGGGCACAGATACGCAGTATTTT. This encodes CASSDFGPAPEEGTDTQYF. Full variable domain (missing parts from reference TRBV7-4 and TRBJ2-3): GAGVSQSPRYKVAKRGRDVALRCDSISGHVTLYWYRQTLGQGSEVLTYSQSDAQRDKSGRPSGRFSAERPERSVSTLKIQRTEQGDSAVYLCASSDFGPAPEEGTDTQYFGPGTRLTVL.

This clonotype was found a few times. V usage is TRBV28 and J usage is TRBJ2-7; no firm D call. V lost 4 bases to trimming and J lost 2 bases, with 18 bases between them. There are 16 residues in the CDR3. The V gene's germline CDR1 is MDHEN and CDR2 SYDVKM. CDR3 sequence: CASSSPSAGYAYEQYV. The CDR3 DNA sequence: TGTGCCAGCAGTTCCCCCTCCGCAGGCTACGCCTACGAGCAGTACGTC.